This T cell receptor (beta chain) was sequenced for a study of T cell responses to AZD1222 COVID-19 vaccine. This table comes from immunoSEQ multiplex PCR, and its TCRdb copy is limited to in-frame clones, with some not included. This table holds some 150,000 clones, 92% found once. CDR1 and CDR2 from the germline V gene are LNHNV and YYDKDF (reference sequence). V lost 1 base and J lost 6; bases outside the gene matches: 6. The CDR3 extends over 14 amino acids. J is TRBJ2-7 and V is TRBV15; 7 bases agree with TRBD2. This specimen was peripheral blood, taken on day 0 of MenACWY control vaccination. This receptor was identified in an adult in good health. The chain's CDR3 is CATSRGRAGTEQYF. CDR3 coding DNA: TGTGCCACCAGCAGAGGGCGAGCGGGGACCGAGCAGTACTTC.